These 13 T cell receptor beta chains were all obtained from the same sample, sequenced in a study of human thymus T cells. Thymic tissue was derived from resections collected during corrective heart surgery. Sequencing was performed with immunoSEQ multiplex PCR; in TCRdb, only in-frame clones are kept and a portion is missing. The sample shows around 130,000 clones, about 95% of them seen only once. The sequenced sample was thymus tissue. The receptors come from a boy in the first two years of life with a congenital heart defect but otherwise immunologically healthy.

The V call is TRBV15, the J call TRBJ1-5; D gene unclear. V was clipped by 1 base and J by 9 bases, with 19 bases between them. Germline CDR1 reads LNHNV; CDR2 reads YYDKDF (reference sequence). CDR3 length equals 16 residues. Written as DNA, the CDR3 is TGTGCCACCAGCAGAGGGATAACGGTTCTAAGTGGGCCCCAGCATTTT. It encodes CATSRGITVLSGPQHF.

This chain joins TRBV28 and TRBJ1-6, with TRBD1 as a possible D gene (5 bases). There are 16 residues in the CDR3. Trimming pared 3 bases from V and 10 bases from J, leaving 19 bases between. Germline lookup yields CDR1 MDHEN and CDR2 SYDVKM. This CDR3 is CASSLRGSGVWSPLHF. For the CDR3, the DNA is TGTGCCAGCAGTTTGCGGGGGTCCGGAGTATGGTCACCCCTCCACTTT.

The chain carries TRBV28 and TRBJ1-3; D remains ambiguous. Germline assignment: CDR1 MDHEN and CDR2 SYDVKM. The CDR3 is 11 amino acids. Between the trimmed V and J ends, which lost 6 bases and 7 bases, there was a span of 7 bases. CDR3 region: CASRGRNTIYF. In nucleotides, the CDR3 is TGTGCCAGCAGGGGTCGGAACACCATATATTTT.

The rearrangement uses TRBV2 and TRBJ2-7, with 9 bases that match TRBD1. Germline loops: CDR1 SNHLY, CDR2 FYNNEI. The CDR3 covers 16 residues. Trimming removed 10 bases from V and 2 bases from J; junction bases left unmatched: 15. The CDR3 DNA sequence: TGTGCCATCCGGACAGGGGCCCTCGGAGGAGCCTACGAGCAGTACTTC. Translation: CAIRTGALGGAYEQYF.

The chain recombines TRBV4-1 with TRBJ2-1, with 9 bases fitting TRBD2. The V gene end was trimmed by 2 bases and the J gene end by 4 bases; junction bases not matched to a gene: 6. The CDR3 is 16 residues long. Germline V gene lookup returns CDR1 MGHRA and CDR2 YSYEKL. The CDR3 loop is CASSQLGTSLYNEQFF. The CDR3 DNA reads TGCGCCAGCAGCCAACTCGGGACTAGCCTATACAATGAGCAGTTCTTC.

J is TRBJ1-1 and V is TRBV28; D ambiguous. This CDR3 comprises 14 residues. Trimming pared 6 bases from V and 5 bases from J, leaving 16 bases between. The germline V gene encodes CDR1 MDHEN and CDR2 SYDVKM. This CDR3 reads CASSAETRATEAFF. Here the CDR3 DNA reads TGTGCCAGCAGCGCGGAGACCCGCGCGACTGAAGCTTTCTTT.

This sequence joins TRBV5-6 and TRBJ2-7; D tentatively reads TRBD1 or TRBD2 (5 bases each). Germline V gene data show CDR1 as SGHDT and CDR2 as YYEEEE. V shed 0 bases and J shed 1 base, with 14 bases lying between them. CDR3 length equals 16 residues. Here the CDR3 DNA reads TGTGCCAGCAGCTTGGCCTTGAGGGGCCCATCCTACGAGCAGTACTTC. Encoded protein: CASSLALRGPSYEQYF.

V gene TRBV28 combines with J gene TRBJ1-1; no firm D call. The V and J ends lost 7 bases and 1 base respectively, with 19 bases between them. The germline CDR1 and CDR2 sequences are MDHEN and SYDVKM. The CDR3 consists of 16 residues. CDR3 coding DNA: TGTGCCAGCAACCCTACGGGCCTCTCGAGGAACACTGAAGCTTTCTTT. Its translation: CASNPTGLSRNTEAFF.

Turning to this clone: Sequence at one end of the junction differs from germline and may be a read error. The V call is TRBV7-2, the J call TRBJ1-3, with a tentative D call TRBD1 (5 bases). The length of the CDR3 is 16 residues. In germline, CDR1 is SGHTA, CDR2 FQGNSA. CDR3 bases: TGTGCCAGCACCTTAACAGGTCGCGGCTCTGGAAACACCATATATTTT. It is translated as CASTLTGRGSGNTIYF.

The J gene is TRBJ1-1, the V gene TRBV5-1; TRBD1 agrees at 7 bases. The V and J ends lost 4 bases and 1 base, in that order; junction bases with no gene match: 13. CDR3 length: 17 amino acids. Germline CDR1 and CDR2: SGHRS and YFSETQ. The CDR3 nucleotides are TGCGCCAGCAGCGGGAAATTTGACAGGGATGGGAACACTGAAGCTTTCTTT. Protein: CASSGKFDRDGNTEAFF.

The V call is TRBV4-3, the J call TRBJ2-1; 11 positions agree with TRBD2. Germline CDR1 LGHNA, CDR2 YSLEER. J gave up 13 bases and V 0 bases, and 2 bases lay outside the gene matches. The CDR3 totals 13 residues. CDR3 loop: CASSQETSGVQFF. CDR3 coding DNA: TGCGCCAGCAGCCAAGAGACTAGCGGGGTACAGTTCTTC.

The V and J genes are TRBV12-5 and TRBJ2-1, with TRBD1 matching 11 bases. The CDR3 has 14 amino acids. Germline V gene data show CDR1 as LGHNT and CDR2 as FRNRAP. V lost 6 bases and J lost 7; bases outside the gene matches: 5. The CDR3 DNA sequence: TGTGCTAGTGGAACCGGGACAGGGGGAAATGAGCAGTTCTTC. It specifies CASGTGTGGNEQFF.

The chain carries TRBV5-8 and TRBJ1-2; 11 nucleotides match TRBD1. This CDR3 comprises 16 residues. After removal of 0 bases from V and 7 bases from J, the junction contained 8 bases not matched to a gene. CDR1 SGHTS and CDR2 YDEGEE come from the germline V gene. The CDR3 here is CASSLDRDRGTCGYTF. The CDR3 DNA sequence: TGTGCCAGCAGCTTGGACCGGGACAGGGGGACTTGTGGCTACACCTTC.